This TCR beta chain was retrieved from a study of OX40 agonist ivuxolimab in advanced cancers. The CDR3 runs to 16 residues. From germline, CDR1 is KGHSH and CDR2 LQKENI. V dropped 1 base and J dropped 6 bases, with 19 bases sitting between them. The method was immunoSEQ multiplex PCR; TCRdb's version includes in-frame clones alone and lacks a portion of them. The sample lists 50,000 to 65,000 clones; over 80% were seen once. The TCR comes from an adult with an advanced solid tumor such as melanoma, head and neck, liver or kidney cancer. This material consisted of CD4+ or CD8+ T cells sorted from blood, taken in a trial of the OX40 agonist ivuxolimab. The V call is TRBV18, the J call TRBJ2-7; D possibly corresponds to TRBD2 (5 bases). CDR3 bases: TGTGCCAGCTCACCACGGGTCAGCAACGCAGGAGGCGAGCAGTACTTC. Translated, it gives CASSPRVSNAGGEQYF. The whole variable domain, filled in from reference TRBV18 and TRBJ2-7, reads NAGVMQNPRHLVRRRGQEARLRCSPMKGHSHVYWYRQLPEEGLKFMVYLQKENIIDESGMPKERFSAEFPKEGPSILRIQQVVRGDSAAYFCASSPRVSNAGGEQYFGPGTRLTVT.